Listed below are T cell receptor beta chains from one sample, sequenced in a study of T cells in Graves' hyperthyroidism and ophthalmopathy. TCRdb re-derived calls from the multiplex PCR reads in MiXCR, one entry per CDR3 protein. The data hold about 360,000 distinct CDR3 sequences, with 15% to 20% observed a single time. The specimen was blood. The source of these receptors is a woman aged 18-35 years with Graves' hyperthyroidism. Each CDR3 is given with its conserved first and last residue. D genes are given only for firm matches. Rows may omit the clone size; those that give it use once, few, many or a size class.

>-|TRBV24-1|TRBJ2-7|13|few
TGTGCCACCAGTGATATAGGATCCTACGAGCAGTACTTC
CATSDIGSYEQYF
>TRBD2|TRBV7-8|TRBJ2-7|17|many
TGTGCCAGCAGCACTCGGCGTCTAGCGGGTCCTTTCTACGAGCAGTACTTC
CASSTRRLAGPFYEQYF
>-|TRBV24-1|TRBJ2-6|17|many
TGTGCCACCAGTGACTGGAACGACAGGACTGGGGCCAACGTCCTGACTTTC
CATSDWNDRTGANVLTF
>TRBD1|TRBV2|TRBJ2-7|14|few
TGTGCCAGCAGTGGCCGGGACAGGGTCGCCGAGCAGTACTTC
CASSGRDRVAEQYF
>TRBD1|TRBV12-3/TRBV12-4|TRBJ1-2|14|many
TGTGCCAGCAGTTTCGCCGGGACAGGGGATGGCTACACCTTC
CASSFAGTGDGYTF
>-|TRBV27|TRBJ2-2|12|many
TGTGCCAGCAGTTTCGGTACCCGGGAGCTGTTTTTT
CASSFGTRELFF
>-|TRBV20-1|TRBJ2-7|15|many
TGCAGTGCTAGAGCGTGGACGGTAAGCTCCTACGAGCAGTACTTC
CSARAWTVSSYEQYF
>-|TRBV6-1|TRBJ1-1|13|-
TGTGCCAGCAGTGAAAAAACTAACACTGAAGCTTTCTTT
CASSEKTNTEAFF
>TRBD1|TRBV5-1|TRBJ2-7|15|few
TGCGCCAGCAGTGTAGGGGACAGTCCCGCCGGCGAGCAGTACTTC
CASSVGDSPAGEQYF
>-|TRBV10-1|TRBJ2-2|14|-
TGCGCCAGCAGTGAGGGGGGAACCACCGGGGAGCTGTTTTTT
CASSEGGTTGELFF
>-|TRBV13|TRBJ2-6|15|many
TGTGCCAGCAGCAAGAGGGTAGAAGGGGCCAACGTCCTGACTTTC
CASSKRVEGANVLTF
>-|TRBV6-1|TRBJ2-7|13|-
TGTGCCAGCAGAGAACAGGGATGGATCGAGCAGTACTTC
CASREQGWIEQYF
>-|TRBV12-3/TRBV12-4|TRBJ2-3|17|few
TGTGCCAGCAGTTTAGATGGTTTGGCAGGGATGGCAGATACGCAGTATTTT
CASSLDGLAGMADTQYF
>-|TRBV12-3/TRBV12-4|TRBJ2-5|14|few
TGTGCCAGCAGGGCGGGGGCCTTTCAAGAGACCCAGTACTTC
CASRAGAFQETQYF
>TRBD1|TRBV11-1|TRBJ1-1|16|many
TGTGCCAGCAGCTTAGCGAACAGGGGGCCGGGCACTGAAGCTTTCTTT
CASSLANRGPGTEAFF
>-|TRBV15|TRBJ1-2|13|many
TGTGCCACCAGCAGAGTGGGGGCCGATGGCTACACCTTC
CATSRVGADGYTF
>-|TRBV27|TRBJ1-2|16|many
TGTGCCAGCAGTCCCAGTGTTGGTGATCGGAACTATGGCTACACCTTC
CASSPSVGDRNYGYTF
>-|TRBV6-1|TRBJ2-6|16|many
TGTGCCAGCAGTGATCGGGCCTCCTCTGGGGCCAACGTCCTGACTTTC
CASSDRASSGANVLTF
>-|TRBV6-5|TRBJ2-7|15|many
TGTGCCAGCAGTTACTCAAACCCGACAGACTACGAGCAGTACTTC
CASSYSNPTDYEQYF
>TRBD1|TRBV6-5|TRBJ1-5|15|-
TGTGCCAGCAGTTACACGGGACAGTACAATCAGCCCCAGCATTTT
CASSYTGQYNQPQHF
>-|TRBV6-5|TRBJ2-7|15|many
TGTGCCAGCAGTTACCCCCGCAGGGATGAGTACGAGCAGTACTTC
CASSYPRRDEYEQYF
>-|TRBV6-5|TRBJ1-1|13|many
TGTGCCAGCAGTTATTCGACTGGGGCTGAAGCTTTCTTT
CASSYSTGAEAFF
>-|TRBV7-9|TRBJ1-2|15|many
TGTGCCAGCAGCGGTAGACAGATTACTAACTATGGCTACACCTTC
CASSGRQITNYGYTF
>-|TRBV20-1|TRBJ1-4|14|-
TGCAGTGCTAGTCCCCGGTGGTTTAATGAAAAACTGTTTTTT
CSASPRWFNEKLFF
>-|TRBV28|TRBJ2-7|14|few
TGTGCCAGCAGACAACAGGAAAGCTCCTACGAGCAGTACTTC
CASRQQESSYEQYF
>-|TRBV9|TRBJ2-3|14|-
TGTGCCAGCAGCGTAGAGGGTAGCACAGATACGCAGTATTTT
CASSVEGSTDTQYF
>-|TRBV12-3/TRBV12-4|TRBJ1-1|14|many
TGTGCCAGCAGACCAATAAAAGGGGACACTGAAGCTTTCTTT
CASRPIKGDTEAFF
>-|TRBV12-3/TRBV12-4|TRBJ1-1|12|many
TGTGCCAGCACCACCCTAGGGGGAAAAGCTTTCTTT
CASTTLGGKAFF
>-|TRBV18|TRBJ1-1|13|many
TGTGCCAGCTCAAAGGGGGTGAACACTGAAGCTTTCTTT
CASSKGVNTEAFF
>-|TRBV20-1|TRBJ1-1|13|many
TGCAGTGCTAGAGAGATTAATACGCATGAAGCTTTCTTT
CSAREINTHEAFF
>TRBD1|TRBV6-1|TRBJ2-5|14|few
TGTGCCAGCAGCTGGGGACAGACCCAAGAGACCCAGTACTTC
CASSWGQTQETQYF
>-|TRBV30|TRBJ2-7|13|many
TGTGCCTGGAAGACTGGATCCTCCTACGAGCAGTACTTC
CAWKTGSSYEQYF
>-|TRBV6-1|TRBJ1-2|15|many
TGTGCCGGCAGTGAAGCCCAGGGTCGGGCATATGGCTACACCTTC
CAGSEAQGRAYGYTF
>-|TRBV27|TRBJ2-3|13|-
TGTGCCGCCCGGGCGGGGAACACAGATACGCAGTATTTT
CAARAGNTDTQYF
>-|TRBV4-2|TRBJ1-1|15|-
TGTGCCAGCAGCCAAGAGCCTCGGGGCGTCACTGAAGCTTTCTTT
CASSQEPRGVTEAFF
>-|TRBV5-1|TRBJ1-6|13|many
TGCGCCAGCAGCTTTACAGGAGATTCACCCCTCCACTTT
CASSFTGDSPLHF
>-|TRBV7-3|TRBJ2-2|14|many
TGTGCCTCCCGGAGTGGAGGGAACACCGGGGAGCTGTTTTTT
CASRSGGNTGELFF
>TRBD1|TRBV5-1|TRBJ2-7|15|-
TGCGCCAGCAGCATAGGGACAGCAACTTCCTACGAGCAGTACTTC
CASSIGTATSYEQYF
>-|TRBV6-1|TRBJ2-5|16|-
TGTGCCAGCAGTGAAGTGAGGACCAGGGGAGGGGAGACCCAGTACTTC
CASSEVRTRGGETQYF
>-|TRBV12-3/TRBV12-4|TRBJ2-7|11|many
TGTGCCAGCAGCTTAGGTTACGAGCAGTACTTC
CASSLGYEQYF
>-|TRBV29-1|TRBJ1-1|11|many
TGCAGCGTTGAAGGGCAGGCTGAAGCTTTCTTT
CSVEGQAEAFF
>-|TRBV4-1|TRBJ1-1|18|-
TGCGCCAGCAGCCAAGTGTTTCGGGAAAAGAAAGGGAACACTGAAGCTTTCTTT
CASSQVFREKKGNTEAFF
>TRBD1|TRBV12-3/TRBV12-4|TRBJ1-1|14|-
TGTGCCAGCAGTTACCTAACCGGGACAGGGATGGCTTTCTTT
CASSYLTGTGMAFF
>-|TRBV5-1|TRBJ2-7|16|many
TGCGCCAGCAGCTTGGTGGCAGGCCTGGGGGCTCCCGAGCAGTACTTC
CASSLVAGLGAPEQYF
>-|TRBV5-6|TRBJ1-1|16|many
TGTGCCAGCAGCCTCGAACTGACAGGATGGAACACTGAAGCTTTCTTT
CASSLELTGWNTEAFF
>-|TRBV7-8|TRBJ2-6|18|many
TGTGCCAGCAGCTCCCCTCGTGGGGAGATGGATGGGGCCAACGTCCTGACTTTC
CASSSPRGEMDGANVLTF
>-|TRBV20-1|TRBJ1-2|10|many
TGCAGTGCTAGCGGCTATGGCTACACCTTC
CSASGYGYTF
>-|TRBV7-9|TRBJ2-7|12|-
TGTGCCAGCCACCTGTTGGGTGACGAGCAGTACTTC
CASHLLGDEQYF
>-|TRBV6-1|TRBJ2-5|11|many
TGTGCCAGCAGTGCGCCCGGGACCCAGTACTTC
CASSAPGTQYF
>TRBD1|TRBV30|TRBJ1-2|17|many
TGTGCCTGGAGCCAAACCGGGACAGGGTATGGTAACTATGGCTACACCTTC
CAWSQTGTGYGNYGYTF
>-|TRBV7-8|TRBJ1-5|16|many
TGTGCCAGCAGCTTAAGGGGCAGGTCTTTTTATCAGCCCCAGCATTTT
CASSLRGRSFYQPQHF
>-|TRBV24-1|TRBJ2-7|14|many
TGTGCCACCAGTGACCCTAACAATATCTACGAGCAGTACTTC
CATSDPNNIYEQYF
>-|TRBV12-3/TRBV12-4|TRBJ1-1|18|-
TGTGCCAGCAGTTTCGACCCCAGGCAGAGATCTCCCACGGCAGAAGCTTTCTTT
CASSFDPRQRSPTAEAFF
>-|TRBV5-6|TRBJ1-5|14|-
TGTGCCAGCAGCTTGGGGGGGTCCGGTAAGCCCCAGCATTTT
CASSLGGSGKPQHF
>-|TRBV4-1|TRBJ1-1|15|few
TGCGCCAGCAGCCAGGGGGGACGGATGAACACTGAAGCTTTCTTT
CASSQGGRMNTEAFF
>TRBD1|TRBV6-5|TRBJ2-2|17|-
TGTGCCAGCAGTTACAGCGGGACAGGGGGCTTCACCGGGGAGCTGTTTTTT
CASSYSGTGGFTGELFF
>-|TRBV30|TRBJ2-7|12|-
TGCGCCTGGGGAGACATCCCCTACGAGCAGTACTTC
CAWGDIPYEQYF